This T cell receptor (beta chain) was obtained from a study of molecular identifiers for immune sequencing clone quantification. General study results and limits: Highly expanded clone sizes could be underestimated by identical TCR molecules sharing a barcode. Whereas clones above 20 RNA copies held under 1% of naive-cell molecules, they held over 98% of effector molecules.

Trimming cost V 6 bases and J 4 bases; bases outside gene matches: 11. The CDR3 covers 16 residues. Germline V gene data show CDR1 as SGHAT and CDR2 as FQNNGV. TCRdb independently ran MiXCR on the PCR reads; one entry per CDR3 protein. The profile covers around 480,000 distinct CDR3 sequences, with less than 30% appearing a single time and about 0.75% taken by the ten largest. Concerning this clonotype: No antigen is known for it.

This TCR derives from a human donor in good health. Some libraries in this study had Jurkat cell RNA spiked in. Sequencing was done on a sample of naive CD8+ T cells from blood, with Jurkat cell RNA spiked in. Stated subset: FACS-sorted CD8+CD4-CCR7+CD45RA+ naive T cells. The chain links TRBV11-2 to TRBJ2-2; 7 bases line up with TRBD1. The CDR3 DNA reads TGTGCCAGCAGATCCTTCCAGGGGGAAGGCACCGGGGAGCTGTTTTTT. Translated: CASRSFQGEGTGELFF. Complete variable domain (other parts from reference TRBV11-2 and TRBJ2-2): EAGVAQSPRYKIIEKRQSVAFWCNPISGHATLYWYQQILGQGPKLLIQFQNNGVVDDSQLPKDRFSAERLKGVDSTLKIQPAKLEDSAVYLCASRSFQGEGTGELFFGEGSRLTVL.